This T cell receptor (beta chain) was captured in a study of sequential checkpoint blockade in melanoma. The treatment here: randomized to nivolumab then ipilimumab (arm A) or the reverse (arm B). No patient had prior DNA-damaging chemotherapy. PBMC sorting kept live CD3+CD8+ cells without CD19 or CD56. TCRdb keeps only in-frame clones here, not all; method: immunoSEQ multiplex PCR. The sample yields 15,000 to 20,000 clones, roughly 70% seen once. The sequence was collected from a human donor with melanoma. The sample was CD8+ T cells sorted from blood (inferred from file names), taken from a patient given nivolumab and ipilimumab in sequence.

The DNA for the CDR3 is TGCGCCAGCAGCCAGGGACAAACCGGAGGCTATGGCTACACCTTC. Amino acid sequence: CASSQGQTGGYGYTF. The chain has TRBV4-3 and TRBJ1-2, with D possibly being TRBD1 (6 bases). CDR1 and CDR2 from the germline V gene are LGHNA and YSLEER. V lost 3 bases to trimming and J lost 4 bases, with 15 bases between them. The CDR3 has 15 residues.